This TCR beta chain appears in the sequencing data of a study of PD-1 blockade in classical Hodgkin lymphoma. Relapse after autologous stem cell transplantation occurred in every patient, and brentuximab vedotin exposure varied. Turning to this clone: The target antigen is unknown.

Broader study findings: By C4D1, CD4+ diversity increased significantly, especially in complete responders. Reported findings placed baseline TCR diversity lower in newly diagnosed patients (compared with healthy donors).

Generated by immunoSEQ multiplex PCR, the TCRdb table keeps only in-frame clones and is missing some. The sample shows 90,000 to 130,000 clones, about nine tenths of them seen only once. This receptor was obtained from a human donor with classical Hodgkin lymphoma. The sample in question was peripheral blood mononuclear cells (PBMCs), obtained before the second cycle of nivolumab.

The chain's CDR3 is CASSPGNRANYGYTF. CDR3 sequence (DNA): TGTGCCAGCTCACCAGGAAACAGGGCTAACTATGGCTACACCTTC. This chain uses TRBV18 with TRBJ1-2; D is possibly TRBD1 (6 bases). CDR1 KGHSH and CDR2 LQKENI come from the germline V gene. Trimming cost V 2 bases and J 0 bases, with 10 bases left between them. CDR3 length: 15 residues.